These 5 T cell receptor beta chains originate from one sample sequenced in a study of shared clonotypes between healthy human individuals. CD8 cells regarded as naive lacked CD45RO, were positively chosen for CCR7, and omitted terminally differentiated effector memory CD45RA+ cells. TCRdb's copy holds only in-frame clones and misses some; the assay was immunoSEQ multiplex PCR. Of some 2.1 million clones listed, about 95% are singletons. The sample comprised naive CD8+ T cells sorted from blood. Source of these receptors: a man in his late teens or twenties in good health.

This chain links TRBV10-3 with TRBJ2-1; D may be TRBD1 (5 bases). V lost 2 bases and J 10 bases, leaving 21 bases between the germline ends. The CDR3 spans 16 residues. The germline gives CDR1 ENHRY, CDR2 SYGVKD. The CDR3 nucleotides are TGTGCCATCAGTGAGAGAGACAGAGGCCCCGAGATAGAGCAGTTCTTC. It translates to CAISERDRGPEIEQFF.

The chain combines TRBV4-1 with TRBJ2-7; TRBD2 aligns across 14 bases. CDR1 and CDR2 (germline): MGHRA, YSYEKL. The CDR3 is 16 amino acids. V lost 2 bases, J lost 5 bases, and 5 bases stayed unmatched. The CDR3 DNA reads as TGCGCCAGCAGCCAATTGGGACTAGCGGGAGCAGACGAGCAGTACTTC. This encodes CASSQLGLAGADEQYF.

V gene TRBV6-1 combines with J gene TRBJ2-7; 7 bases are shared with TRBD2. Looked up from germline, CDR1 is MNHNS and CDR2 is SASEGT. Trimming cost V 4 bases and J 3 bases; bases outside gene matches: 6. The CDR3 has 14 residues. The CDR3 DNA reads TGTGCCAGCAGTGTCGGGACTATAAACTACGAGCAGTACTTC. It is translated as CASSVGTINYEQYF.

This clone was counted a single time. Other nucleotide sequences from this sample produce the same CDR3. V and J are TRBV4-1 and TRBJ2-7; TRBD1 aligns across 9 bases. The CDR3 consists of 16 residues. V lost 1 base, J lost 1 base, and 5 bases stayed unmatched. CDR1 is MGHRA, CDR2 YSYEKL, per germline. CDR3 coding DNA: TGCGCCAGCAGCCAAGGGCCGGGACAGGGATCCTACGAGCAGTACTTC. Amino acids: CASSQGPGQGSYEQYF.

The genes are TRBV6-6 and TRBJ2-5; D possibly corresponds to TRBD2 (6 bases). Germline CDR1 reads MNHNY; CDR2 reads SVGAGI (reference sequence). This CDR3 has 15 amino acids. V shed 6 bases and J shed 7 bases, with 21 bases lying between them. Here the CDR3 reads CASSLLSREAGTQYF. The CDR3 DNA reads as TGTGCCAGCAGCCTTTTATCCAGGGAGGCGGGGACCCAGTACTTC.